This entry lists 21 T cell receptor beta chains sequenced from one sample in a study of shared clonotypes between healthy human individuals. Here immunoSEQ multiplex PCR was the method, and the copy in TCRdb shows in-frame clones only, minus some. The table includes 2,100,000 or so clones, around 95% detected once. The sequenced sample was naive CD4+ T cells sorted from blood. Subset specified: CD45RA+ positively selected. These receptors were taken from a man between 18 and 29 years old in good health.

The chain couples TRBV5-8 to TRBJ2-3; 11 nucleotides line up with TRBD2. V lost 4 bases to trimming and J lost 7 bases; unmatched junction nucleotides: 5. The CDR3 runs to 14 residues. Germline CDR1 SGHTS, CDR2 YDEGEE. The CDR3 is CASSRLAGKNTQYF. The CDR3 DNA reads TGTGCCAGCAGCCGACTAGCGGGAAAGAATACGCAGTATTTT.

Regarding this clone: Other DNA sequences within the sample encode an identical CDR3. The genes are TRBV28 and TRBJ1-1; D may be TRBD1 (5 bases). Trimming took 2 bases from V and 1 from J, leaving 11 bases between them. The CDR3 is 15 residues long. Germline CDR1 is MDHEN and CDR2 is SYDVKM. CDR3 sequence (DNA): TGTGCCAGCAGTTTAAGCGGGACGGGGAACACTGAAGCTTTCTTT. It translates to CASSLSGTGNTEAFF.

The CDR3 here is CATSRGTDFSYNEQFF. As DNA, the CDR3 is TGTGCCACCAGCAGAGGGACAGATTTCTCCTACAATGAGCAGTTCTTC. V gene TRBV15 combines with J gene TRBJ2-1, with a tentative D call TRBD1 (6 bases). Trimming stripped 1 base from V and 0 bases from J, with 10 bases between. CDR3 length: 16 residues. Germline values: CDR1 LNHNV, CDR2 YYDKDF (reference sequence).

In regard to this clone: This sample also contains other DNA sequences that code for the same CDR3. The chain combines TRBV5-4 with TRBJ2-5; D gene ambiguous. V was shortened by 0 bases and J by 0 bases, with 3 bases between the two germline ends. Per germline, CDR1 SGHNT and CDR2 YYREEE (reference sequence). CDR3 length equals 13 residues. For the CDR3, the DNA is TGTGCCAGCAGCTTGGGGTACCAAGAGACCCAGTACTTC. This translates into CASSLGYQETQYF. The whole variable domain, remainder taken from reference TRBV5-4 and TRBJ2-5, is ETGVTQSPTHLIKTRGQQVTLRCSSQSGHNTVSWYQQALGQGPQFIFQYYREEENGRGNFPPRFSGLQFPNYSSELNVNALELDDSALYLCASSLGYQETQYFGPGTRLLVL.

V usage is TRBV30 and J usage is TRBJ1-5; 7 bases line up with TRBD1. The J segment lost 3 bases and the V segment lost 1 base, leaving 3 bases of the junction unmatched. The CDR3 sequence is 14 residues long. Per germline, CDR1 GTSNPN and CDR2 SVGIG (reference sequence). CDR3 in amino acids: CAWSGGGLNQPQHF. The CDR3 region has the DNA TGTGCCTGGAGTGGAGGGGGCCTCAATCAGCCCCAGCATTTT.

A note on this clone: This specimen includes other DNA sequences encoding the same CDR3. This chain links TRBV5-1 with TRBJ1-1, with no clear D. The V end lost 0 bases, the J end lost 0 bases, and 3 bases lay between the germline ends. CDR1 and CDR2 from the germline V gene are SGHRS and YFSETQ. The CDR3 sequence is 13 residues long. The CDR3 here is CASSLGVNTEAFF. CDR3 in DNA: TGCGCCAGCAGCTTGGGAGTGAACACTGAAGCTTTCTTT.

Of note for this clone: Different DNA sequences within this sample yield the same CDR3. CDR3 loop: CASSLGPGETQYF. In DNA form, the CDR3 reads TGTGCCAGCAGCTTGGGACCAGGAGAGACCCAGTACTTC. V and J are TRBV7-2 and TRBJ2-5, with D possibly called TRBD1 or TRBD2 (5 bases each). The CDR3 has 13 amino acids. V was shortened by 3 bases and J by 4 bases, with 9 bases between the two germline ends. The germline V gene encodes CDR1 SGHTA and CDR2 FQGNSA.

This chain connects TRBV7-2 to TRBJ1-5, with a possible D match to TRBD1 (6 bases). Trimming took off 3 bases at V and 7 bases at J, with 13 bases between the two ends. Germline loops: CDR1 SGHTA, CDR2 FQGNSA. The CDR3 length is 14 residues. CDR3 in DNA: TGTGCCAGCAGCTTCGGGGGGCCGGGGCAGCCCCAGCATTTT. This codes for CASSFGGPGQPQHF.

V and J are TRBV7-3 and TRBJ2-3; D is ambiguous. CDR1 and CDR2 from the germline V gene are SGHTA and FQGTGA. The CDR3 runs 14 residues. V shed 1 base and J shed 0 bases, with 5 bases lying between them. The CDR3 loop is CASSLRASTDTQYF. CDR3 sequence (DNA): TGTGCCAGCAGCTTAAGGGCCAGCACAGATACGCAGTATTTT.

Comment on this clone: This CDR3 is also generated by other DNA sequences in the sample. V and J are TRBV5-1 and TRBJ1-1; D unclear. The V end lost 0 bases, the J end lost 2 bases, and 5 bases lay between the germline ends. The germline CDR1 and CDR2 sequences are SGHRS and YFSETQ. The CDR3 loop spans 13 amino acids. This chain's CDR3 is CASSLDRNTEAFF. CDR3 sequence (DNA): TGCGCCAGCAGCTTGGATAGAAACACTGAAGCTTTCTTT.

The chain recombines TRBV6-5 with TRBJ1-5; 8 nucleotides match TRBD1. V shed 4 bases, J shed 2 bases, and the junction held 7 bases outside the gene matches. The CDR3 is made up of 16 amino acids. Germline V gene lookup returns CDR1 MNHEY and CDR2 SVGAGI. The CDR3 DNA reads TGTGCCAGCAGTTCCGGGACAGGACGTGGCAATCAGCCCCAGCATTTT. It yields the protein CASSSGTGRGNQPQHF.

The CDR3 sequence is CASSEREGVNTEAFF. The CDR3 DNA follows: TGTGCCAGCAGTGAACGGGAGGGGGTGAACACTGAAGCTTTCTTT. The chain carries TRBV25-1 and TRBJ1-1, with D possibly being TRBD1 (6 bases). This CDR3 contains 15 residues. V lost 2 bases to trimming and J lost 0 bases, with 10 bases between them. Per the germline V gene, CDR1 is MGHDK and CDR2 is SYGVNS.

The V call is TRBV9, the J call TRBJ1-1; the D gene is possibly TRBD1 (5 bases). CDR3 length: 15 residues. Germline CDR1 reads SGDLS; CDR2 reads YYNGEE. The germline V and J ends were trimmed by 0 bases and 6 bases, with 15 bases remaining between them. CDR3 region: CASSVAPLTAAEAFF. CDR3 coding DNA: TGTGCCAGCAGCGTAGCTCCCCTGACAGCCGCTGAAGCTTTCTTT.

This chain links TRBV5-1 with TRBJ2-5; D uncertain. The germline V gene encodes CDR1 SGHRS and CDR2 YFSETQ. V was trimmed by 4 bases and J by 3 bases, leaving 10 bases between them. The CDR3 is made up of 13 amino acids. The CDR3 protein is CASSQPDKETQYF. The CDR3 DNA follows: TGCGCCAGCAGCCAGCCAGATAAAGAGACCCAGTACTTC.

V usage is TRBV5-4 and J usage is TRBJ2-1; TRBD1 might be the D (6 bases). The CDR3 has 16 amino acids. Trimming removed 3 bases at V and 3 bases at J, with 16 bases between. CDR1 and CDR2 from the germline V gene are SGHNT and YYREEE (reference sequence). CDR3 region: CASSSITGQGYNEQFF. The CDR3 coding sequence is TGTGCCAGCAGCTCAATTACGGGACAAGGCTACAATGAGCAGTTCTTC.

The gene calls are TRBV30 and TRBJ2-7; 9 nucleotides align to TRBD1. This CDR3 contains 16 residues. The V gene end was trimmed by 5 bases and the J gene end by 5 bases; junction bases not matched to a gene: 16. Germline V gene data show CDR1 as GTSNPN and CDR2 as SVGIG (reference sequence). CDR3 bases: TGTGCCTGGGGATGGAGGGACAGGGATTTCTACAACGAGCAGTACTTC. Its protein is CAWGWRDRDFYNEQYF.

The table lists this clone with a few counts. The chain recombines TRBV30 with TRBJ1-5, with 7 bases aligning to TRBD1. Trimming cost V 7 bases and J 8 bases; bases outside gene matches: 11. The CDR3 length is 13 residues. CDR1 is GTSNPN and CDR2 is SVGIG in the germline V gene (reference sequence). The CDR3: CASSGQVQEPQHF. The CDR3 DNA is TGTGCCTCCAGCGGACAGGTCCAGGAGCCCCAGCATTTT.

J is TRBJ2-3 and V is TRBV29-1; D might be TRBD2 (6 bases). CDR1 and CDR2 (germline): SQVTM, ANQGSEA. The CDR3 has 15 amino acids. The V end was cut by 4 bases, the J end by 0 bases, with 14 bases between. This CDR3 is CSVVKAGTSTDTQYF. The DNA for the CDR3 is TGCAGCGTTGTTAAGGCAGGGACTAGCACAGATACGCAGTATTTT.

This clone was observed a single time. This chain joins TRBV4-1 and TRBJ2-4; 7 nucleotides agree with TRBD1. The CDR3 sequence is 17 residues long. Per the germline V gene, CDR1 is MGHRA and CDR2 is YSYEKL. Trimming removed 4 bases from V and 1 base from J; junction bases left unmatched: 10. In nucleotides, the CDR3 is TGCGCCAGCAGCCTCTTCCGGGACAGCAACGCCAAAAACATTCAGTACTTC. It translates to CASSLFRDSNAKNIQYF.

As to this clone: The sample holds other DNA sequences that translate to the same CDR3. The V and J genes are TRBV6-5 and TRBJ1-1; D remains ambiguous. The V gene's germline CDR1 is MNHEY and CDR2 SVGAGI. Trimming stripped 2 bases from V and 1 base from J, with 5 bases between. The CDR3 spans 13 residues. The CDR3 nucleotides are TGTGCCAGCAGTTACAAGCAGAACACTGAAGCTTTCTTT. Translated, it gives CASSYKQNTEAFF.

V gene TRBV18 combines with J gene TRBJ2-7, with 7 bases lining up with TRBD2. Germline V CDR1 and CDR2: KGHSH, LQKENI. The CDR3 spans 14 residues. The junction had 3 bases not matched to a gene; V was cut back by 1 base and J by 3 bases. The CDR3 sequence is CASSPREGLYEQYF. The CDR3 nucleotides are TGTGCCAGCTCACCACGGGAGGGCCTCTACGAGCAGTACTTC.